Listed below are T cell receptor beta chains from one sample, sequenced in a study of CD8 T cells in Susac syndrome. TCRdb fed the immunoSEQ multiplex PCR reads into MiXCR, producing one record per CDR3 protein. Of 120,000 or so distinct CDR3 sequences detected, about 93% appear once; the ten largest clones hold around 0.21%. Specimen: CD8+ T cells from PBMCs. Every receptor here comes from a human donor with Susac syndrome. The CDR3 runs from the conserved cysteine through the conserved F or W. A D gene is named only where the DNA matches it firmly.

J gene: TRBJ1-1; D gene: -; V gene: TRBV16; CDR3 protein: CASSVGRTEAFF
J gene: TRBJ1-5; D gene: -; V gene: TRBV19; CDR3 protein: CASSMGSGTLRPQHF
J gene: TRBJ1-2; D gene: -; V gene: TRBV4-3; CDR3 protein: CASSHSEGIHYGYTF
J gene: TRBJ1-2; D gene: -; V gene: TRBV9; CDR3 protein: CASSVDWRGGYTF
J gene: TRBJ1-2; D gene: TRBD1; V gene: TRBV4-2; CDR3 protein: CASSSVQGADNYGYTF
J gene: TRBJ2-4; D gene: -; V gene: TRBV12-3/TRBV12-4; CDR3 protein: CASSNPTGAKNIQYF
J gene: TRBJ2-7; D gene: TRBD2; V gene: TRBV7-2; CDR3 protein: CASSPNRDYYDQYF
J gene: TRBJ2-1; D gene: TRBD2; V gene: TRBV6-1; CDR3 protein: CASRSGLPGLVSYNEQFF
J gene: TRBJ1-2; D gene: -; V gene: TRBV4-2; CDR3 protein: CASSQREDRTNYGYTF
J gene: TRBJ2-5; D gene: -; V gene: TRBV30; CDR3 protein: CAWSVLGAETQYF
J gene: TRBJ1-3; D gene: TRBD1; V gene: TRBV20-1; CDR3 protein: CSARGTADTIYF
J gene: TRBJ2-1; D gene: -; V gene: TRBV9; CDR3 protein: CASSLRQGNEQFF
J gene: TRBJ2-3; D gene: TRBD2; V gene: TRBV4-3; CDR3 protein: CASSQDLGREGPADTQYF
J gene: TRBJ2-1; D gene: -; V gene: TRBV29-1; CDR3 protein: CSVPKADSYNEQFF
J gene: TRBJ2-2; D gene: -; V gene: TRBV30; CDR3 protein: CAWNPNTGELFF
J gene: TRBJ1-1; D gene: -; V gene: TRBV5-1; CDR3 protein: CASRIGGNTEAFF
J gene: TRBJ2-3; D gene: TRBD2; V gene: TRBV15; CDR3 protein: CATSRESAGGPSTDTQYF